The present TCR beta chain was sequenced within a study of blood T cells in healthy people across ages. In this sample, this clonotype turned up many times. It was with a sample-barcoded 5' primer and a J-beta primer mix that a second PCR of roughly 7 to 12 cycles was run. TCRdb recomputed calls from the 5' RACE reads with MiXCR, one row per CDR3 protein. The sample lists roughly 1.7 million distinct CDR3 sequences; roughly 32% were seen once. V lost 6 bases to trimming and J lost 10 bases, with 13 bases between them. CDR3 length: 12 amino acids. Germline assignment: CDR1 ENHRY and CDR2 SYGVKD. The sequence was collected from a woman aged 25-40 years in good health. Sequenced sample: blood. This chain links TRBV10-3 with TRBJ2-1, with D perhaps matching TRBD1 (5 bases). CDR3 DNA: TGTGCCATCAGCCATCCAGGGAACGAGCAGTTCTTC. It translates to CAISHPGNEQFF.